The next 5 T cell receptor beta chains were all read from a single sample in a study of identical twins. MiXCR, applied by TCRdb to the 5' RACE reads, yields one record per CDR3 protein. The sample contains hundreds of thousands of distinct CDR3 sequences, less than 7% of which appear only once. The specimen was naive T cells sorted from blood. The receptors come from a man between 18 and 35 years old in good health.

This clonotype was counted between two and nine times. CDR3 sequence reads: CSVERQGGYGYTF. The CDR3 nucleotides read TGCAGCGTTGAAAGGCAGGGCGGCTATGGCTACACCTTC. This chain connects TRBV29-1 to TRBJ1-2; TRBD1 is a possible D gene (5 bases). Trimming took off 2 bases at V and 4 bases at J, with 11 bases between the two ends. From germline, CDR1 is SQVTM and CDR2 ANQGSEA. This CDR3 has 13 amino acids.

This clonotype was detected many times. The chain is built from TRBV29-1 and TRBJ2-1; possibly TRBD1 for D (5 bases). The CDR3 is 12 amino acids. Germline V CDR1 and CDR2: SQVTM, ANQGSEA. V lost 4 bases and J lost 8, with 12 bases in between. The CDR3 protein is CSVVGQGYEQFF. CDR3 DNA: TGCAGCGTTGTGGGCCAGGGCTATGAGCAGTTCTTC.

This clonotype was detected a few times. A much larger clonotype is one base distant, so this may be a read error. The V call is TRBV13, the J call TRBJ2-3; 7 bases are a match to TRBD1. The germline CDR1 and CDR2 sequences are PRHDT and FYEKMQ (reference sequence). This CDR3 comprises 14 residues. V gave up 5 bases and J gave up 1 base; unmatched junction bases: 3. The CDR3 sequence: CASSDGQGTDTQYF. The CDR3 DNA follows: TGTGCCAGCAGCGACGGACAGGGCACAGATACGCAGTATTTT. The entire variable domain, with the rest obtained from reference TRBV13 and TRBJ2-3, is as follows: AAGVIQSPRHLIKEKRETATLKCYPIPRHDTVYWYQQGPGQDPQFLISFYEKMQSDKGSIPDRFSAQQFSDYHSELNMSSLELGDSALYFCASSDGQGTDTQYFGPGTRLTVL.

This clonotype was seen at least ten times. This chain connects TRBV20-1 to TRBJ2-3; TRBD2 aligns across 9 bases. V dropped 7 bases and J dropped 4; count of bases not matched to a gene: 6. CDR1 is DFQATT, CDR2 SNEGSKA, per germline (reference sequence). The length of the CDR3 is 13 residues. In DNA, the CDR3 is TGCAGTGGACTAGCGGAGACAGCAGATACGCAGTATTTT. Translating it yields CSGLAETADTQYF.

The J gene is TRBJ1-1, the V gene TRBV20-1; possible D gene TRBD1, 6 bases. Looked up from germline, CDR1 is DFQATT and CDR2 is SNEGSKA (reference sequence). There are 14 residues in the CDR3. V lost 3 bases and J 1 base, leaving 12 bases between the germline ends. In DNA, the CDR3 is TGCAGTGCTAGTGCGGGGGGCTGGAACACTGAAGCTTTCTTT. The encoded protein is CSASAGGWNTEAFF.